Below are 20 T cell receptor beta chains sequenced from a single sample in a study of graft-versus-host responses after intestinal transplantation. No antigen has been assigned to these receptors. The protocol was immunoSEQ multiplex PCR, while the TCRdb copy is restricted to in-frame clones and leaves out a portion. The sample shows over 65,000 clones, approximately 90% of them seen only once. The material was unstimulated CD8+ T cells sorted from spleen or lymph node cells, obtained before transplant. All receptors come from a human donor who was the organ donor for an intestinal transplant.

Comment on this clone: This same CDR3 is encoded by further DNA sequences in the sample. V gene TRBV6-5 combines with J gene TRBJ2-7, with 7 positions matching TRBD1. Trimming took 5 bases from V and 3 from J; bases not matched to a gene: 7. The CDR3 runs 14 residues. Germline-derived CDR1 and CDR2 are MNHEY and SVGAGI. The CDR3 is CASSPGQFHYEQYF. In DNA, the CDR3 is TGTGCCAGCAGTCCGGGACAGTTCCACTACGAGCAGTACTTC.

V usage is TRBV7-3 and J usage is TRBJ2-2; 10 bases are a match to TRBD2. Trimming removed 4 bases from V and 10 bases from J; junction bases left unmatched: 30. CDR1 and CDR2 (germline): SGHTA, FQGTGA. The CDR3 is 22 amino acids. The CDR3 bases are TGTGCCAGCAGCTCCAACTATTTCCGGGACACAGGAACTAGCGGGGTAATCTTGGAGCTGTTTTTT. This codes for CASSSNYFRDTGTSGVILELFF.

This clone appeared a few times. The chain recombines TRBV5-1 with TRBJ2-7; 9 bases align to TRBD1. Germline V CDR1 and CDR2: SGHRS, YFSETQ. The CDR3 runs to 14 residues. V shed 3 bases, J shed 4 bases, and the junction held 5 bases outside the gene matches. As DNA, the CDR3 is TGCGCCAGCAGCTGGACAGGGGCTTTATACGAGCAGTACTTC. Encoded protein: CASSWTGALYEQYF.

V is TRBV12-2 and J is TRBJ1-4. TRBV12-2 is designated a pseudogene. CDR3 length: 13 residues. The CDR3 coding sequence is TGTGCAAGTCGCCGGCGCACTAATGAAAAACTGTTTTTT. Protein: CASRRRTNEKLFF.

The table lists this clone with a count of one. The gene calls are TRBV7-6 and TRBJ1-2; D may be TRBD1 (5 bases). V lost 5 bases and J 8 bases, leaving 15 bases between the germline ends. The CDR3 is 13 amino acids. The V gene's germline CDR1 is SGHVS and CDR2 FNYEAQ. The CDR3 loop is CASSPRGAGGYTF. The CDR3 DNA sequence: TGTGCCAGCAGCCCGCGAGGGGCGGGAGGCTACACCTTC.

The gene calls are TRBV19 and TRBJ1-5; D is uncertain. V lost 3 bases, J lost 5 bases, and 8 bases lay in between. Per the germline V gene, CDR1 is LNHDA and CDR2 is SQIVND (reference sequence). This CDR3 has 13 residues. The CDR3 is CASSISGHQPQHF. The DNA of the CDR3 is TGTGCCAGTAGTATCTCCGGTCATCAGCCCCAGCATTTT. Together with reference TRBV19 and TRBJ1-5, the CDR3 gives the full variable domain: DGGITQSPKYLFRKEGQNVTLSCEQNLNHDAMYWYRQDPGQGLRLIYYSQIVNDFQKGDIAEGYSVSREKKESFPLTVTSAQKNPTAFYLCASSISGHQPQHFGDGTRLSIL.

The chain employs TRBV6-5 and TRBJ1-1; D gene unclear. V was shortened by 5 bases and J by 4 bases, with 11 bases between the two germline ends. CDR3 size: 13 residues. CDR1 is MNHEY and CDR2 is SVGAGI in the germline V gene. The CDR3: CASSKDTVTEAFF. CDR3 nucleotide sequence: TGTGCCAGCAGTAAGGATACGGTCACTGAAGCTTTCTTT.

The V gene is TRBV6-4, the J gene TRBJ2-1; D call uncertain. V lost 6 bases, J lost 10 bases, and 10 bases lay in between. Germline V gives CDR1 MRHNA, CDR2 SNTAGT. The CDR3 totals 11 residues. The chain's CDR3 is CASSPGGEQFF. The CDR3 bases are TGTGCCAGCAGCCCAGGTGGGGAGCAGTTCTTC.

V and J are TRBV5-4 and TRBJ2-7; the match to TRBD2 covers 12 bases. The ends lost 4 bases at V and 2 bases at J; junction bases unmatched: 7. The CDR3 has 16 residues. CDR1 is SGHNT and CDR2 is YYREEE in the germline V gene (reference sequence). CDR3 DNA: TGTGCCAGCAGCCCCGGGACTAGCGGGTTCCCCTACGAGCAGTACTTC. It specifies CASSPGTSGFPYEQYF.

This sequence joins TRBV13 and TRBJ2-3; a possible D gene is TRBD1 (5 bases). Trimming shortened V by 4 bases and J by 5 bases, and 10 bases separated the two germline ends. Per germline, CDR1 PRHDT and CDR2 FYEKMQ (reference sequence). The CDR3 runs 13 residues. In DNA, the CDR3 is TGTGCCAGCAGCTACGGCCAGGGAGATACGCAGTATTTT. Its protein is CASSYGQGDTQYF.

This rearrangement joins TRBV6-1 to TRBJ2-7, with D maybe TRBD1 (5 bases). V shed 7 bases and J shed 2 bases, with 12 bases lying between them. This CDR3 has 13 residues. Germline lookup yields CDR1 MNHNS and CDR2 SASEGT. CDR3 in DNA: TGTGCCAGCAATGGCAGGGAAACCTACGAGCAGTACTTC. Its translation: CASNGRETYEQYF.

The chain couples TRBV7-3 to TRBJ2-1, with 9 bases aligning to TRBD1. The ends lost 5 bases at V and 7 bases at J; junction bases unmatched: 18. Germline-derived CDR1 and CDR2 are SGHTA and FQGTGA. This CDR3 is 18 amino acids long. CDR3 sequence reads: CASSPTPPGTGHINEQFF. The CDR3 region has the DNA TGTGCCAGCAGCCCAACCCCCCCCGGGACAGGGCATATTAATGAGCAGTTCTTC.

The chain has TRBV11-3 and TRBJ1-2, with a weak D call TRBD1 (6 bases). Germline CDR1 reads SGHNT; CDR2 reads YENEEA. V dropped 5 bases and J dropped 5 bases, with 15 bases sitting between them. The CDR3 is made up of 14 amino acids. The CDR3 nucleotides read TGTGCCAGCAGCCCGTTTGGAGGGGGGTATGGCTACACCTTC. Its translation is CASSPFGGGYGYTF. Together with reference TRBV11-3 and TRBJ1-2, the CDR3 gives the full variable domain: EAGVVQSPRYKIIEKKQPVAFWCNPISGHNTLYWYLQNLGQGPELLIRYENEEAVDDSQLPKDRFSAERLKGVDSTLKIQPAELGDSAVYLCASSPFGGGYGYTFGSGTRLTVV.

Regarding this clone: The sample contains more than one DNA sequence encoding this CDR3. The J gene is TRBJ2-7, the V gene TRBV7-9; D possibly corresponds to TRBD2 (6 bases). This CDR3 spans 15 amino acids. Germline loops: CDR1 SEHNR, CDR2 FQNEAQ (reference sequence). Trimming removed 5 bases from V and 0 bases from J, with 14 bases in between. CDR3 in DNA: TGTGCCAGCAGCCTAGTCAGGAGGGGCTCCTACGAGCAGTACTTC. Its translation is CASSLVRRGSYEQYF.

This sequence joins TRBV7-9 and TRBJ2-7, with 15 bases fitting TRBD2. From germline, CDR1 is SEHNR and CDR2 FQNEAQ (reference sequence). V trimming: 5 bases; J trimming: 5 bases; junction bases outside the gene matches: 10. The CDR3 is made up of 17 amino acids. CDR3 amino acids: CASSLRTSGGASHEQYF. CDR3 DNA: TGTGCCAGCAGCCTCCGGACTAGCGGGGGGGCCAGCCACGAGCAGTACTTC.

This clone appeared a few times. The rearrangement joins TRBV11-1 to TRBJ2-5; D call uncertain. Germline V gene data show CDR1 as SGHAT and CDR2 as FQDESV (reference sequence). Trimming pared 0 bases from V and 2 bases from J, leaving 7 bases between. The CDR3 consists of 14 residues. The DNA for the CDR3 is TGTGCCAGCAGCTTAGCGGCTGGACAAGAGACCCAGTACTTC. Protein: CASSLAAGQETQYF.

CDR3 residues: CATTEGQHNQPQHF. CDR3 nucleotides: TGTGCCACCACAGAGGGACAGCACAATCAGCCCCAGCATTTT. V is TRBV19 and J is TRBJ1-5, with 7 bases fitting TRBD1. V trimming: 10 bases; J trimming: 3 bases; junction bases outside the gene matches: 9. CDR1 and CDR2 from the germline V gene are LNHDA and SQIVND (reference sequence). The CDR3 loop spans 14 amino acids.

The chain couples TRBV10-2 to TRBJ2-1; D not certain. Germline V gene sequence: CDR1 WSHSY, CDR2 SAAADI. Trimming pared 7 bases from V and 9 bases from J, leaving 10 bases between. This CDR3 region has 11 residues. The chain's CDR3 is CASTDYVEQFF. CDR3 in DNA: TGCGCCAGCACTGATTATGTTGAGCAGTTCTTC.

The chain has TRBV5-4 and TRBJ2-7; 9 bases are a match to TRBD2. Germline trimming cut 3 bases from V and 0 bases from J; bases unmatched to any gene: 4. Germline CDR1 is SGHNT and CDR2 is YYREEE (reference sequence). The CDR3 spans 15 residues. The CDR3 loop reads CASSSGLAISYEQYF. The CDR3, as DNA: TGTGCCAGCAGCTCTGGACTAGCGATCTCCTACGAGCAGTACTTC.

The rearrangement uses TRBV7-9 and TRBJ2-2, with a possible D match to TRBD1 (6 bases). V shed 2 bases and J shed 6 bases, with 19 bases lying between them. CDR1 SEHNR and CDR2 FQNEAQ come from the germline V gene (reference sequence). The CDR3 is 17 residues long. CDR3 coding DNA: TGTGCCAGCAGCTTAACTGGGAATGTCAGGGGCCCCGGGGAGCTGTTTTTT. This translates into CASSLTGNVRGPGELFF.